The T cell receptor beta chain under discussion was sequenced for a study of T cell responses to AZD1222 COVID-19 vaccine. Findings and limits, study-wide: A reported finding is that nearly half of spike-specific TCRs target unmutated variant regions. Among the donors, most were white British and more were female, and clonal diversity was possibly underestimated.

This CDR3 spans 18 amino acids. Germline CDR1 KGHSH, CDR2 LQKENI. Trimming cost V 6 bases and J 6 bases; bases outside gene matches: 17. Details on this clone: Its specificity is not known.

Measured with immunoSEQ multiplex PCR; TCRdb has only the in-frame clones, and not every one. The sample has some 150,000 clones; roughly nine tenths are singletons. The chain is built from TRBV18 and TRBJ2-3; 11 bases align to TRBD2. This clonotype originated in an adult who received the AZD1222 COVID-19 vaccine. The sample was peripheral blood, taken 28 days after the second AZD1222 dose. CDR3 loop: CASSVFAPTSGVRDTQYF. CDR3 sequence (DNA): TGTGCCAGCTCTGTATTCGCACCGACTAGCGGGGTGAGGGATACGCAGTATTTT. The variable domain in full, completed from reference TRBV18 and TRBJ2-3, reads NAGVMQNPRHLVRRRGQEARLRCSPMKGHSHVYWYRQLPEEGLKFMVYLQKENIIDESGMPKERFSAEFPKEGPSILRIQQVVRGDSAAYFCASSVFAPTSGVRDTQYFGPGTRLTVL.